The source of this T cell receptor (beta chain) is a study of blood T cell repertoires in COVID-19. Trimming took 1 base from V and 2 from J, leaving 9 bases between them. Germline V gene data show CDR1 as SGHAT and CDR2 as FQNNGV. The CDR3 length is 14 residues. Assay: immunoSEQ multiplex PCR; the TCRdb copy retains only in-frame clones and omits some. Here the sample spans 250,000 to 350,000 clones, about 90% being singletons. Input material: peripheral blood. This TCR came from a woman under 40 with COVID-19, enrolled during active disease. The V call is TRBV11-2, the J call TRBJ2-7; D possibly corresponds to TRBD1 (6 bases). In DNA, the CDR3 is TGTGCCAGCAGCTTAGCCAGGACAGCCTACGAGCAGTACTTC. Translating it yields CASSLARTAYEQYF.